This T cell receptor (beta chain) originates from a study of blood T cell repertoires in COVID-19 (TCRdb year 2020). Study-level background: Collaborator samples came from the United States, Italy and Spain and covered acute and convalescent phases of COVID-19. The sample metadata nearly always contained a de-identified subject ID, COVID-19 status, age in years and sex. The material from the prospective study consisted of cDNA or gDNA derived from T cells, B-cell-depleted T cells, or PBMCs. Subjects who had been exposed to COVID-19, were actively infected with it, or had recovered from it provided the deeply sampled blood TCRbeta repertoires that made up the dataset. Samples came from the ongoing ImmuneRACE study (first 160 participants) plus 1,254 subjects from 6 global collaborators. A freely available public database, intended as a resource for researchers studying the immune response to SARS-CoV-2, is where the repertoires were released. Where HLA class I and class II types were available, the types were taken from metadata supplied by the sample provider, not from assay-based typing.

The immunoSEQ Assay, a bias-controlled multiplex PCR, was used to amplify TCRbeta CDR3 regions from genomic DNA. Per the authors' processing: Nucleated cell counts per sample were estimated from amplification of reference gene primers within the assay. Sequence reads were collapsed and filtered to measure the absolute abundance of every unique TCRbeta CDR3 rearrangement. For each sample, productive Simpson clonality was calculated as the square root of Simpson's diversity index over productive rearrangements. TCRdb provides this immuneACCESS table in a form limited to in-frame rearrangements. Some clones are lacking; in checked studies, under half of them reflect an unresolved V gene, and why the rest are absent is not known. The D gene and trimming were derived from the DNA, and the V and J assignments and clone size from that table. This sample holds roughly 140,000 clones; 78% were observed only once. The top ten constitute roughly 2% of the sample.

The CDR3 has 14 amino acids, counting the end cysteine and phenylalanine. The retained sequence is limited to the CDR3, 42 bases, with the frame set at the first base. The junction shows trimming of 4 bases on V and 5 bases on J, and the gene matches do not reach 3 bases of it. The germline V gene yields MNHEY for CDR1 and SVGAGI for CDR2. About this clone: It has no known antigen specificity. No quality values exist for individual bases; no much larger clone is one base distant.

Here is what the overall study found, with its caveats: The amount of clinical and demographic metadata varied by source and participant and was provided uncurated.

The collaborating institutions used their own protocols to collect whole blood in K2EDTA tubes. For TCRbeta analysis, collaborators shipped samples in one of three forms: frozen whole blood, isolated PBMCs, or DNA extracted from either of those sample types. The sequence derives from a woman aged 60-70 years with acute or convalescent COVID-19. Specimen: peripheral blood. The rearrangement joined TRBV6-5 to TRBJ1-4; TRBD1 aligns with 8 central bases. The DNA reads as follows: TGTGCCAGCAGTTGGACAGGGAGAAATGAAAAACTGTTTTTT. The translation is CASSWTGRNEKLFF.